The next 9 T cell receptor beta chains were all read from a single sample in a study of T cells in Graves' hyperthyroidism and ophthalmopathy. Amplification of TCR beta CDR3 regions used RNA as the template. A first-round RT-PCR of the TCR CDR3 used the HTBI primer set. MiXCR, applied by TCRdb to the multiplex PCR reads, yields one record per CDR3 protein. The sample carries about 350,000 distinct CDR3 sequences, roughly 14% recorded once. The source material was blood. These receptors all come from a woman aged 25-40 years with Graves' hyperthyroidism.

In this sample, this clonotype turned up many times. V gene TRBV6-2 or TRBV6-3 combines with J gene TRBJ2-7, with TRBD1 as a possible D gene (6 bases). Deletions cut 7 bases from V and 6 bases from J, with 22 bases between. The CDR3 runs 15 residues. Germline loops: CDR1 MNHEY, CDR2 SVGEGT. The CDR3 DNA sequence: TGTGCCAGCACTCCAACCGGGACAAAAAGGAGCGAGCAGTACTTC. Translated: CASTPTGTKRSEQYF.

V is TRBV12-3 or TRBV12-4 and J is TRBJ1-2; the match to TRBD1 covers 9 bases. There are 14 residues in the CDR3. The V segment lost 7 bases and the J segment 2 bases; nucleotides outside the gene matches: 5. CDR3 coding DNA: TGTGCCAGCACTTGGACAGGGGCGAACTATGGCTACACCTTC. Its protein is CASTWTGANYGYTF.

In its sample, this clonotype was seen a few times. The chain is built from TRBV6-1 and TRBJ1-1; TRBD1 matches 9 bases. V shed 8 bases and J 2 bases; nucleotides not matched to a gene: 18. CDR1 is MNHNS and CDR2 is SASEGT in the germline V gene. The CDR3 totals 18 residues. The DNA of the CDR3 is TGTGCCAGCCGCTCCGGGACAGGGAACATGGGAAGCAACACTGAAGCTTTCTTT. It encodes CASRSGTGNMGSNTEAFF.

This clonotype was detected only a few times. The chain links TRBV12-3 or TRBV12-4 to TRBJ1-5; 9 bases map to TRBD1. This CDR3 spans 14 amino acids. The junction had 7 bases not matched to a gene; V was cut back by 7 bases and J by 6 bases. The CDR3 loop is CASTPTGGGQPQHF. The CDR3 bases are TGTGCCAGCACCCCGACAGGGGGGGGTCAGCCCCAGCATTTT.

This clonotype was detected a few times. This sequence joins TRBV14 and TRBJ2-6; unclear D gene. The germline gives CDR1 SGHDN, CDR2 FVKESK. Deletions cut 0 bases from V and 2 bases from J, with 8 bases between. This CDR3 is 16 amino acids long. CDR3 coding DNA: TGTGCCAGCAGCCAAGAAAGAATAGCTGGGGCCAACGTCCTGACTTTC. This translates into CASSQERIAGANVLTF.

This clonotype came up many times. The chain couples TRBV30 to TRBJ2-1, with D possibly being TRBD2 (5 bases). Germline CDR1 and CDR2: GTSNPN and SVGIG (reference sequence). With 3 bases removed from V and 10 bases from J, the gap between germline ends came to 16 bases. This CDR3 region has 13 residues. CDR3 sequence (DNA): TGTGCCTGGAGGGCAACTAGGAATGGCGAGCAGTTCTTC. Translating it yields CAWRATRNGEQFF.

This clonotype was observed at least ten times. The rearrangement uses TRBV2 and TRBJ1-1; D is uncertain. Looked up from germline, CDR1 is SNHLY and CDR2 is FYNNEI. Trimming left V 6 bases short and J 3 bases short, with 14 bases between. The length of the CDR3 is 14 residues. DNA of the CDR3: TGTGCCAGCAGCGTTACCGGCGGACACACTGAAGCTTTCTTT. Translation gives CASSVTGGHTEAFF.

The V and J genes are TRBV19 and TRBJ2-1; the D is unclear. V gave up 7 bases and J gave up 3 bases, with 7 bases separating them. Germline assignment: CDR1 LNHDA and CDR2 SQIVND (reference sequence). The CDR3 loop spans 12 amino acids. The chain's CDR3 is CASTNVYNEQFF. DNA for the CDR3: TGTGCCAGTACCAATGTCTACAATGAGCAGTTCTTC.

The CDR3 loop is CASSFGGSGTDTQYF. Written as DNA, the CDR3 is TGTGCCAGCAGCTTCGGCGGGAGCGGGACAGATACGCAGTATTTT. V usage is TRBV5-5 and J usage is TRBJ2-3, with TRBD2 identical over 7 bases. The CDR3 has 15 residues. Germline CDR1 reads SGHKS; CDR2 reads YYEKEE (reference sequence). The J segment lost 3 bases and the V segment lost 2 bases, leaving 6 bases of the junction unmatched.